This entry lists 22 T cell receptor beta chains sequenced from one sample in a study of shared clonotypes between healthy human individuals. Measured with immunoSEQ multiplex PCR; TCRdb has only the in-frame clones, and not every one. The sample lists 450,000 to 500,000 clones, around 80% occurring once. Source material: PBMCs. These receptors originate from a woman in her thirties or forties in good health. Some clones in this sample may be carry-over from other donors' samples.

The chain is built from TRBV7-6 and TRBJ2-1; TRBD2 agrees at 7 bases. CDR1 SGHVS and CDR2 FNYEAQ come from the germline V gene. The CDR3 has 13 amino acids. The V and J ends lost 3 bases and 5 bases, in that order; junction bases with no gene match: 1. The CDR3 here is CASSLGLHNEQFF. In nucleotides, the CDR3 is TGTGCCAGCAGCTTGGGACTACACAATGAGCAGTTCTTC.

The chain links TRBV5-5 to TRBJ1-1; D is unresolved. Germline V gene sequence: CDR1 SGHKS, CDR2 YYEKEE (reference sequence). Trimming left V 2 bases short and J 3 bases short, with 11 bases between. The CDR3 length is 14 residues. This chain's CDR3 is CASSLYGVDTEAFF. DNA of the CDR3: TGTGCCAGCAGCTTATACGGGGTCGACACTGAAGCTTTCTTT.

J is TRBJ1-3 and V is TRBV30; tentatively, D is TRBD1 (5 bases). CDR1 and CDR2 from the germline V gene are GTSNPN and SVGIG (reference sequence). CDR3 size: 15 residues. V was shortened by 4 bases and J by 0 bases, with 13 bases between the two germline ends. The CDR3 loop reads CAWTLGGHSGNTIYF. In DNA, the CDR3 is TGTGCCTGGACCCTGGGAGGACACTCTGGAAACACCATATATTTT.

J is TRBJ2-1 and V is TRBV28; tentatively, D is TRBD1 (5 bases). Germline-derived CDR1 and CDR2 are MDHEN and SYDVKM. The length of the CDR3 is 15 residues. The V and J ends lost 7 bases and 4 bases respectively, with 17 bases between them. Here the CDR3 DNA reads TGTGCCAGCATCAACTTCCAGGGAAATTACAATGAGCAGTTCTTC. Translating it yields CASINFQGNYNEQFF.

The chain joins TRBV6-1 to TRBJ2-5; D remains unclear. Matching the DNA end better, TRBJ2-7 makes the J call doubtful. Per the germline V gene, CDR1 is MNHNS and CDR2 is SASEGT. The CDR3 extends over 14 amino acids. CDR3 loop: CASTRKENAYEQYF. The CDR3 DNA is TGTGCCAGCACACGTAAGGAAAACGCCTACGAGCAGTACTTC.

V and J are TRBV7-6 and TRBJ2-7; D is tentatively TRBD1 or TRBD2 (5 bases each). Trimming shortened V by 0 bases and J by 3 bases, and 15 bases separated the two germline ends. Germline V gene data show CDR1 as SGHVS and CDR2 as FNYEAQ. The CDR3 extends over 16 amino acids. The chain's CDR3 is CASSLATGLGDYEQYF. The CDR3 DNA reads as TGTGCCAGCAGCTTAGCGACGGGTTTGGGGGACTACGAGCAGTACTTC.

About this clone: This may be a read error: a much more frequent sequence differs by one nucleotide. V usage is TRBV6-1 and J usage is TRBJ2-7; possibly TRBD1 or TRBD2 for D (5 bases each). The CDR3 spans 12 residues. Germline CDR1 MNHNS, CDR2 SASEGT. V was cut by 8 bases and J by 1 base, with 9 bases left in between. The CDR3 nucleotides are TGTGCCAGCGGGGACGCATCCTACGAGCAGTACTTC. Protein: CASGDASYEQYF.

The V and J genes are TRBV15 and TRBJ2-5; the match to TRBD2 covers 8 bases. The J call may not be correct, given that the DNA end is closer to TRBJ2-7. The CDR3 extends over 15 amino acids. CDR1 is LNHNV and CDR2 is YYDKDF in the germline V gene (reference sequence). Written as DNA, the CDR3 is TGTGCCACCAGCAGAGATCGGGGGGGGTCGGGCGAGCAGTACTTC. This gives the protein CATSRDRGGSGEQYF.

There are a few counts of this clone. V usage is TRBV28 and J usage is TRBJ2-7; D is unclear. The CDR3 loop spans 12 amino acids. The germline gives CDR1 MDHEN, CDR2 SYDVKM. Trimming left V 3 bases short and J 3 bases short, with 6 bases between. Written as DNA, the CDR3 is TGTGCCAGCAGTTTGTATGGCTACGAGCAGTACTTC. It translates to CASSLYGYEQYF.

V gene TRBV29-1 combines with J gene TRBJ2-7; the D gene is possibly TRBD1 (6 bases). CDR1 and CDR2 from the germline V gene are SQVTM and ANQGSEA. The ends were cut back, 4 bases at V and 0 bases at J, with 10 bases in the middle. The CDR3 has 13 residues. The CDR3 sequence is CSVVLDSSYEQYF. The CDR3 DNA follows: TGCAGCGTTGTTTTGGACAGCTCCTACGAGCAGTACTTC.

This clone was detected a few times. The V gene is TRBV11-2, the J gene TRBJ2-7; 8 bases line up with TRBD2. V lost 5 bases and J lost 1; bases outside the gene matches: 7. Germline V gene data show CDR1 as SGHAT and CDR2 as FQNNGV. CDR3 length: 15 amino acids. CDR3 amino acids: CASSKASGPSYEQYF. CDR3 DNA sequence: TGTGCCAGCAGCAAGGCTAGCGGGCCATCCTACGAGCAGTACTTC.

The rearrangement links TRBV10-2 to TRBJ2-5; TRBD2 aligns across 7 bases. Per germline, CDR1 WSHSY and CDR2 SAAADI. V lost 2 bases and J lost 0; bases outside the gene matches: 0. The CDR3 sequence is 14 residues long. The CDR3 region has the DNA TGCGCCAGCAGTGAGGGGACTAACCAAGAGACCCAGTACTTC. Translating gives CASSEGTNQETQYF.

V usage is TRBV15 and J usage is TRBJ1-2; no firm D call. Per germline, CDR1 LNHNV and CDR2 YYDKDF (reference sequence). The CDR3 has 15 amino acids. With 5 bases removed from V and 3 bases from J, the gap between germline ends came to 16 bases. The CDR3 protein is CATSGRTATDYGYTF. As DNA, the CDR3 is TGTGCCACCAGCGGGAGAACAGCAACAGACTATGGCTACACCTTC. The full variable domain, completed using reference TRBV15 and TRBJ1-2, is DAMVIQNPRYQVTQFGKPVTLSCSQTLNHNVMYWYQQKSSQAPKLLFHYYDKDFNNEADTPDNFQSRRPNTSFCFLDIRSPGLGDTAMYLCATSGRTATDYGYTFGSGTRLTVV.

The J gene is TRBJ2-7, the V gene TRBV5-4, with D tentatively TRBD1 or TRBD2 (5 bases each). The V gene lost 0 bases and the J gene lost 3 bases, with 10 bases spanning the gap. The germline CDR1 and CDR2 sequences are SGHNT and YYREEE (reference sequence). The CDR3 runs 14 residues. CDR3 in amino acids: CASSLAGTNYEQYF. CDR3 DNA: TGTGCCAGCAGCTTGGCCGGGACGAACTACGAGCAGTACTTC.

This sequence joins TRBV9 and TRBJ1-1; the D gene is possibly TRBD1 (5 bases). Germline CDR1 is SGDLS and CDR2 is YYNGEE. V was clipped by 3 bases and J by 1 base, with 22 bases between them. The CDR3 has 18 residues. Here the CDR3 reads CASSGGEIGATRNTEAFF. CDR3 DNA sequence: TGTGCCAGCAGCGGAGGGGAAATTGGCGCAACGAGGAACACTGAAGCTTTCTTT. The full variable domain, completed using reference TRBV9 and TRBJ1-1, is DSGVTQTPKHLITATGQRVTLRCSPRSGDLSVYWYQQSLDQGLQFLIQYYNGEERAKGNILERFSAQQFPDLHSELNLSSLELGDSALYFCASSGGEIGATRNTEAFFGQGTRLTVV.

This chain links TRBV2 with TRBJ1-6; D is ambiguous. V was shortened by 4 bases and J by 7 bases, with 14 bases between the two germline ends. CDR1 is SNHLY, CDR2 FYNNEI, per germline. CDR3 size: 15 residues. The CDR3 region is CASSVSEPRNSPLHF. CDR3 DNA: TGTGCCAGCAGTGTTTCCGAGCCGAGGAATTCACCCCTCCACTTT.

This clone was observed many times. The rearrangement links TRBV28 to TRBJ1-6, with D possibly TRBD1 on 5 matching bases. Germline V CDR1 and CDR2: MDHEN, SYDVKM. The CDR3 spans 14 residues. V lost 8 bases to trimming and J lost 7 bases, with 15 bases between them. The CDR3 DNA sequence: TGTGCCAGCCGTCCGGGGGTCTTGAATTCACCCCTCCACTTT. Its protein product is CASRPGVLNSPLHF.

This clone was observed a single time. V is TRBV18 and J is TRBJ2-7; perhaps TRBD2 as D (6 bases). The V end was cut by 0 bases, the J end by 1 base, with 28 bases between. This CDR3 contains 21 residues. Germline values: CDR1 KGHSH, CDR2 LQKENI. CDR3 nucleotide sequence: TGTGCCAGCTCACCACCGGCGGGGCGCTCTAGCGCACAAGAGTTTTCCTACGAGCAGTACTTC. Amino acids: CASSPPAGRSSAQEFSYEQYF.

This clone was observed once. The chain joins TRBV5-4 to TRBJ1-1; D gene unclear. The CDR3 spans 13 residues. V was clipped by 0 bases and J by 4 bases, with 7 bases between them. The V gene's germline CDR1 is SGHNT and CDR2 YYREEE (reference sequence). The CDR3 sequence is CASSLGPRTEAFF. CDR3 bases: TGTGCCAGCAGCTTGGGACCGCGCACTGAAGCTTTCTTT.

The J gene is TRBJ2-5, the V gene TRBV7-2; D call uncertain. Trimming shortened V by 5 bases and J by 3 bases, and 16 bases separated the two germline ends. Germline V gene data show CDR1 as SGHTA and CDR2 as FQGNSA. This CDR3 has 15 residues. CDR3 sequence: CASSHTWAEEETQYF. As DNA, the CDR3 is TGTGCCAGCAGCCATACATGGGCTGAGGAAGAGACCCAGTACTTC.

This chain joins TRBV6-1 and TRBJ2-7, with a possible D match to TRBD2 (6 bases). With 5 bases removed from V and 3 bases from J, the gap between germline ends came to 14 bases. The CDR3 loop spans 14 amino acids. Germline V gene sequence: CDR1 MNHNS, CDR2 SASEGT. CDR3 residues: CASSLRLVVYEQYF. CDR3 nucleotides: TGTGCCAGCAGTCTCAGACTAGTCGTCTACGAGCAGTACTTC.

This clone has a count of ten or more. The same CDR3 can be traced to other DNA sequences in this sample. This chain links TRBV30 with TRBJ1-1; D gene ambiguous. Trimming pared 5 bases from V and 1 base from J, leaving 8 bases between. CDR1 and CDR2 from the germline V gene are GTSNPN and SVGIG (reference sequence). The CDR3 consists of 12 residues. The CDR3 bases are TGTGCCTGGGGCCCAGGGAACACTGAAGCTTTCTTT. Protein: CAWGPGNTEAFF.